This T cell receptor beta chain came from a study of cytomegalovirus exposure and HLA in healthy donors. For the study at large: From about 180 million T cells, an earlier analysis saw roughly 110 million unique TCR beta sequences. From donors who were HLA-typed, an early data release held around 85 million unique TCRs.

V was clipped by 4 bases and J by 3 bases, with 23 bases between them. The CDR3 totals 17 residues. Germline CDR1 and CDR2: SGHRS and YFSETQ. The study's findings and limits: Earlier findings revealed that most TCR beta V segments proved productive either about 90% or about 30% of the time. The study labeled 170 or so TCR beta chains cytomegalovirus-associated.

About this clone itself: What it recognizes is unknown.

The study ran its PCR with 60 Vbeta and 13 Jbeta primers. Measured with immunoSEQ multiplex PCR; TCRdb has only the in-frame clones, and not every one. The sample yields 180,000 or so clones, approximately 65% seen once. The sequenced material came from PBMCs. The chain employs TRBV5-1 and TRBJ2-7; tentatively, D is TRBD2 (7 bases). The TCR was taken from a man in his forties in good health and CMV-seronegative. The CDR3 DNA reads TGCGCCAGCAGCAGGAGAGGGGGGGGCTGGTTATTCTACGAGCAGTACTTC. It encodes CASSRRGGGWLFYEQYF.